These 7 T cell receptor beta chains were all obtained from the same sample, sequenced in a study of PD-1 blockade in classical Hodgkin lymphoma. Time point noted: cycle 4 day 1 (C4D1), after five to seven weeks of nivolumab. Relapse after autologous stem cell transplantation occurred in every patient, and brentuximab vedotin exposure varied. The table came from immunoSEQ multiplex PCR; TCRdb's copy has only in-frame clones and leaves some out. The sample shows about 90,000 clones, 90% of them seen only once. Sample: peripheral blood mononuclear cells (PBMCs), taken before the fourth cycle of nivolumab. Every receptor here comes from a human donor with classical Hodgkin lymphoma.

This clone was picked up one time. The V call is TRBV7-9, the J call TRBJ1-1; no definite D call. The CDR3 covers 12 residues. The germline V and J ends were trimmed by 1 base and 10 bases, with 10 bases remaining between them. CDR1 and CDR2 (germline): SEHNR, FQNEAQ (reference sequence). The chain's CDR3 is CASSLVTRRAFF. The CDR3 coding sequence is TGTGCCAGCAGCTTAGTCACACGGAGAGCTTTCTTT. Supplemented by reference TRBV7-9 and TRBJ1-1, the full variable domain reads DTGVSQNPRHKITKRGQNVTFRCDPISEHNRLYWYRQTLGQGPEFLTYFQNEAQLEKSRLLSDRFSAERPKGSFSTLEIQRTEQGDSAMYLCASSLVTRRAFFGQGTRLTVV.

This chain links TRBV5-1 with TRBJ1-1; D is undetermined. The V end was cut by 0 bases, the J end by 1 base, with 16 bases between. The CDR3 is made up of 17 amino acids. In germline, CDR1 is SGHRS, CDR2 YFSETQ. In DNA form, the CDR3 reads TGCGCCAGCAGCTTGGATAGGGTATACGAACGGAACACTGAAGCTTTCTTT. Amino acids: CASSLDRVYERNTEAFF. The entire variable domain, with the rest obtained from reference TRBV5-1 and TRBJ1-1, is as follows: KAGVTQTPRYLIKTRGQQVTLSCSPISGHRSVSWYQQTPGQGLQFLFEYFSETQRNKGNFPGRFSGRQFSNSRSEMNVSTLELGDSALYLCASSLDRVYERNTEAFFGQGTRLTVV.

The rearrangement joins TRBV6-5 to TRBJ2-5, with TRBD2 matching 8 bases. Losses at the gene ends were 2 bases for V and 5 bases for J; bases not matched to a gene: 4. The CDR3 has 14 residues. Germline V lookup: CDR1 MNHEY, CDR2 SVGAGI. The DNA of the CDR3 is TGTGCCAGCAGTTACGCGGGGGGACCGGAGACCCAGTACTTC. Its translation is CASSYAGGPETQYF.

V usage is TRBV5-1 and J usage is TRBJ1-1; D is undetermined. This CDR3 spans 14 amino acids. Germline-derived CDR1 and CDR2 are SGHRS and YFSETQ. Deletions cut 4 bases from V and 1 base from J, with 11 bases between. DNA of the CDR3: TGCGCCAGCAGCCACGGTACGGCGAACACTGAAGCTTTCTTT. Encoded protein: CASSHGTANTEAFF.

The rearrangement uses TRBV11-3 and TRBJ2-5, with TRBD1 matching 9 bases. J lost 5 bases, V lost 5 bases, and 9 bases had no gene match. Germline V gene sequence: CDR1 SGHNT, CDR2 YENEEA. The CDR3 loop spans 15 amino acids. CDR3 region: CASSTGQGALETQYF. For the CDR3, the DNA is TGTGCCAGCAGCACGGGACAGGGAGCATTGGAGACCCAGTACTTC.

This rearrangement joins TRBV9 to TRBJ1-1; D gene ambiguous. Germline assignment: CDR1 SGDLS and CDR2 YYNGEE. The V end lost 4 bases, the J end lost 4 bases, and 11 bases lay between the germline ends. This CDR3 region has 13 residues. For the CDR3, the DNA is TGTGCCAGCAGCCCCCCCCAGTTCACTGAAGCTTTCTTT. Its protein product is CASSPPQFTEAFF. Combining the CDR3 with reference TRBV9 and TRBJ1-1 gives the whole variable domain DSGVTQTPKHLITATGQRVTLRCSPRSGDLSVYWYQQSLDQGLQFLIQYYNGEERAKGNILERFSAQQFPDLHSELNLSSLELGDSALYFCASSPPQFTEAFFGQGTRLTVV.

The chain couples TRBV7-2 to TRBJ2-7, with TRBD2 matching over 7 bases. Germline V gene data show CDR1 as SGHTA and CDR2 as FQGNSA. This CDR3 is 15 amino acids long. V dropped 1 base and J dropped 5; count of bases not matched to a gene: 8. The CDR3, as DNA: TGTGCCAGCAGCTTAGTCGGGGTGGCGGGGGACGAGCAGTACTTC. Protein product: CASSLVGVAGDEQYF.